The entry below describes one T cell receptor beta chain. Antigen unknown. The sample comes from a study of graft-versus-host responses after intestinal transplantation. Study-level information: Each patient got anti-thymocyte globulin induction, then tacrolimus and steroids for around three years. Study-wide points: Marrow from the recipient contained GvH clones, some of which had appeared first in ileum or blood. Early post-transplant HvG declines were associated with peak circulating GvH clone levels.

Sequenced by immunoSEQ multiplex PCR; TCRdb stores in-frame clones only, minus some. The repertoire holds some 45,000 clones, about 94% seen once, with roughly 1.4% in the top ten. The CDR3 is 19 amino acids. Germline V gene data show CDR1 as MGHRA and CDR2 as YSYEKL. V lost 0 bases and J lost 1, with 18 bases in between. This rearrangement joins TRBV4-1 to TRBJ2-2; no firm D call. This clonotype was sampled from a human patient who received an intestinal transplant, so some T cells may come from the graft donor. The source was PBMCs, collected approximately 340 days after intestinal transplant. CDR3 residues: CASSQEGERFSLNTGELFF. CDR3 coding DNA: TGCGCCAGCAGCCAAGAGGGTGAACGTTTTAGCCTGAACACCGGGGAGCTGTTTTTT.